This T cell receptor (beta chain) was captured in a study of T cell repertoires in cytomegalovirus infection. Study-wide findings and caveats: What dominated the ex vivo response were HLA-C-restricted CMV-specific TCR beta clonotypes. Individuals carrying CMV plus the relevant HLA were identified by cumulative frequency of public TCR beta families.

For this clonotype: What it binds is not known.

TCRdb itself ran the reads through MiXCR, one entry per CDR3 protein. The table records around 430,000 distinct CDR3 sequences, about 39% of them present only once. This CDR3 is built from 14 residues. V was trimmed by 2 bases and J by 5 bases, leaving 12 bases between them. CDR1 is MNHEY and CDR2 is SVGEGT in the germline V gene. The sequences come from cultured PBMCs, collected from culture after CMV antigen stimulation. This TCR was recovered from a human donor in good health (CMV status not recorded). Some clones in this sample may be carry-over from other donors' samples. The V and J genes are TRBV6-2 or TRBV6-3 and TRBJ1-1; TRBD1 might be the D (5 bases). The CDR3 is CASSYRFSGTEAFF. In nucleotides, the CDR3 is TGTGCCAGCAGTTACCGGTTTTCAGGGACTGAAGCTTTCTTT.